This T cell receptor beta chain was observed in a study of a mutant IDH1 vaccine in newly diagnosed glioma. Study information: Treated patients showed a male proportion of roughly 62%, a female proportion of around 40%, and a mean age of 40.4 years. Most patients had received both radiotherapy and temozolomide, the prior options being radiotherapy, temozolomide, or both.

Method: immunoSEQ multiplex PCR; TCRdb's copy keeps in-frame clones and lacks some. Altogether approximately 52,000 clones are present, roughly 80% being singletons, with the ten largest covering 1.5% to 2%. This sample's time point: baseline, week 1 (first vaccination visit). Treatment given: pre-vaccination baseline after standard-of-care therapy. The V gene's germline CDR1 is GTSNPN and CDR2 SVGIG (reference sequence). This CDR3 region has 10 residues. With 7 bases removed from V and 8 bases from J, the gap between germline ends came to 11 bases. The sample here was PBMCs, taken from a glioma patient treated with radiotherapy, temozolomide or both. The chain links TRBV30 to TRBJ1-2; possible D gene TRBD1, 5 bases. This TCR was sampled from a middle-aged woman with glioma. CDR3: CAFEGNGYTF. DNA of the CDR3: TGTGCCTTTGAGGGGAACGGCTACACCTTC.